Listed below are T cell receptor beta chains from one sample, sequenced in a study of T cells in Graves' hyperthyroidism and ophthalmopathy. TCRdb redid the calling of the multiplex PCR reads with MiXCR, one entry per CDR3 protein. The sample contains roughly 650,000 distinct CDR3 sequences, 16% of which appear only once. What was sequenced was blood. The receptors were sampled from a woman aged 40 to 50 with Graves' ophthalmopathy. CDR3s include the opening cysteine and the closing phenylalanine or tryptophan. A D gene is named only where the DNA matches it firmly. Expanded clones get a size class; other rows say once, few or many, or leave the size out.

TGTGCCAGTGGAGACAGAATCGGTGGAAACACCATATATTTT	CASGDRIGGNTIYF	NA	TRBV19	TRBJ1-3	NA
TGTGCCAGCAGCTTTAACCAGGGTGGCTACACCTTC	CASSFNQGGYTF	NA	TRBV7-2	TRBJ1-2	NA
TGCAGCGTTGAATGGGCCGGAAAACGAGAGACCCAGTACTTC	CSVEWAGKRETQYF	NA	TRBV29-1	TRBJ2-5	few
TGTGCCAGCAGGAAGAGAGGGGGAGGCTTATACAATGAGCAGTTCTTC	CASRKRGGGLYNEQFF	NA	TRBV28	TRBJ2-1	many
TGTGCCAGCTCACCGCGATCCGGGAGTAACACAGATACGCAGTATTTT	CASSPRSGSNTDTQYF	NA	TRBV18	TRBJ2-3	many
TGCGCCAGCAGCCAAGAACTCCCGAGTGGCAATGAGCAGTTCTTC	CASSQELPSGNEQFF	NA	TRBV4-1	TRBJ2-1	few
TGTGCCAGCTCACCACCCGACAGACAAGAGACCCAGTACTTC	CASSPPDRQETQYF	NA	TRBV18	TRBJ2-5	many
TGTGCCAGCAGCTTAGCGACAGTTGGAGATCGTGATGGCTACACCTTC	CASSLATVGDRDGYTF	NA	TRBV11-2	TRBJ1-2	NA
TGTGCCAGCAACGACGGGACTCTGCGGGGGAACACAGATACGCAGTATTTT	CASNDGTLRGNTDTQYF	TRBD2	TRBV11-2	TRBJ2-3	many
TGCAGTGCTAGATGGCGGGAGGGGGTCGGGGAGACCCAGTACTTC	CSARWREGVGETQYF	TRBD2	TRBV20-1	TRBJ2-5	many
TGTGCCACCGTCGACGGTTTCCCGCCCCAGCATTTT	CATVDGFPPQHF	NA	TRBV28	TRBJ1-5	NA
TGTGCCAGCAGCTTAGAATTAAGGACTGAAGCTTTCTTT	CASSLELRTEAFF	NA	TRBV7-8	TRBJ1-1	NA
TGTGCCAGCAGGGAGGAGAGGATCCGGGCGGGTCAGCCCCAGCATTTT	CASREERIRAGQPQHF	NA	TRBV2	TRBJ1-5	few
TGTGCCAGCAGCGCCTCTAGCGGGGAGATAGGTGAGCAGTTCTTC	CASSASSGEIGEQFF	TRBD2	TRBV7-2	TRBJ2-1	NA
TGCAGTGCCAGAGACAGTGCCTTCTACAATGAGCAGTTCTTC	CSARDSAFYNEQFF	NA	TRBV20-1	TRBJ2-1	many
TGTGCCAGCAGCTTGAGAATGGGACAGGGGATCCCTAACTATGGCTACACCTTC	CASSLRMGQGIPNYGYTF	TRBD1	TRBV5-6	TRBJ1-2	few
TGTGCCAGCAAATCGACGAACACTGAAGCTTTCTTT	CASKSTNTEAFF	NA	TRBV6-1	TRBJ1-1	few
TGTGCCAGCAGTTTTGCCCACTACAATTCACCCCTCCACTTT	CASSFAHYNSPLHF	NA	TRBV27	TRBJ1-6	few
TGTGCCAGCAGCTCCCGGGCCCCTAATGAGCAGTTCTTC	CASSSRAPNEQFF	NA	TRBV11-2	TRBJ2-1	many
TGTGCCAGCAGCCAAGCGGGGAAGCGAGGGTCAGATACGCAGTATTTT	CASSQAGKRGSDTQYF	NA	TRBV14	TRBJ2-3	NA
TGCGCCAGCAGCTTGCGTGGGACAGACCCCTACGAGCAGTACTTC	CASSLRGTDPYEQYF	TRBD1	TRBV5-1	TRBJ2-7	NA
TGTGCCAGCAGCTCTAGCGGGGGGAACAATGAGCAGTTCTTC	CASSSSGGNNEQFF	TRBD2	TRBV7-9	TRBJ2-1	many
TGTGCCAGCAGCCAAGATGCCCCCAACCGGATCACAAGCTCCTACAATGAGCAGTTCTTC	CASSQDAPNRITSSYNEQFF	NA	TRBV4-2	TRBJ2-1	few
TGCAGCGCCATCTTTAACACTGAAGCTTTCTTT	CSAIFNTEAFF	NA	TRBV29-1	TRBJ1-1	few
TGTGCCAGCAGTTTCCTTTCAGCCGAGCAGTTCTTC	CASSFLSAEQFF	NA	TRBV12-3/TRBV12-4	TRBJ2-1	NA
TGCAGTGCTAGAGATCCTAGCGGGTCTACCTACGAGCAGTACTTC	CSARDPSGSTYEQYF	TRBD2	TRBV20-1	TRBJ2-7	many
TGTGCCACAGGGGGCTGGTGGGGAGGCGAGCAGTACTTC	CATGGWWGGEQYF	TRBD1	TRBV6-1	TRBJ2-7	NA
TGTGCCAGCAGTTTCAGCCGACAAGCCTCTGGAAACACCATATATTTT	CASSFSRQASGNTIYF	NA	TRBV12-3/TRBV12-4	TRBJ1-3	NA
TGCAGTGCCGAGCCTTTGACTAGCGCCTTCACAGATACGCAGTATTTT	CSAEPLTSAFTDTQYF	TRBD2	TRBV20-1	TRBJ2-3	many
TGTGCCAGCACGGAACTAGCGGGGGGGTACGAGCAGTTCTTC	CASTELAGGYEQFF	TRBD2	TRBV28	TRBJ2-1	many
TGCAGTGCTAGAGCCCTGGGCCCCGAGGGGACCCAGTACTTC	CSARALGPEGTQYF	NA	TRBV20-1	TRBJ2-5	many
TGTGCCAGCCGGGGGCCGGGAGCCTACAATGAGCAGTTCTTC	CASRGPGAYNEQFF	NA	TRBV6-2/TRBV6-3	TRBJ2-1	many
TGTGCCCTCGGACTAGCGGGAAGGGATGAGCAGTTCTTC	CALGLAGRDEQFF	TRBD2	TRBV27	TRBJ2-1	few
TGTGCCAGCAGTCGCCGGGGGGGACAGGCAGATACGCAGTATTTT	CASSRRGGQADTQYF	NA	TRBV7-9	TRBJ2-3	many
TGTGCCAGCAGCCGCAGGGCTGGGGAGGCCCAGTACTTC	CASSRRAGEAQYF	NA	TRBV12-3/TRBV12-4	TRBJ2-5	NA
TGCGCCAGCAGCTTGGGATTCAATTCAGCCCCCACCGGGGAGCTGTTTTTT	CASSLGFNSAPTGELFF	NA	TRBV5-5	TRBJ2-2	NA
TGTGCCAGCAGCTTAGATTTCGGACAGGGGGAAGGAACCGGGGAGCTGTTTTTT	CASSLDFGQGEGTGELFF	TRBD1	TRBV11-2	TRBJ2-2	NA
TGTGCCAGCAGCCAAGATGGTTTTAGAAACACCATATATTTT	CASSQDGFRNTIYF	NA	TRBV3-1	TRBJ1-3	few
TGCGCCAGCAGCTCGGTGAGGGACATCTCCTACGAGCAGTACTTC	CASSSVRDISYEQYF	NA	TRBV5-1	TRBJ2-7	many
TGTGCCAGCAGCGAATCACCGGGACTGAACCCCTACGAGCAGTACTTC	CASSESPGLNPYEQYF	NA	TRBV7-9	TRBJ2-7	few
TGTGCCAGCAGCTGGACAGGCCAGAGGACAGATACGCAGTATTTT	CASSWTGQRTDTQYF	TRBD1	TRBV7-3	TRBJ2-3	many
TGTGCCCCGCTTCGCCGGATAGCCAAAAACATTCAGTACTTC	CAPLRRIAKNIQYF	NA	TRBV24-1	TRBJ2-4	NA
TGTGCCAGCAGTCCGCCGATGTACTTC	CASSPPMYF	NA	TRBV28	TRBJ2-5	NA
TGTGCCAGTACTAGGGTTGAGGGGGCTTACACTGAAGCTTTCTTT	CASTRVEGAYTEAFF	TRBD1	TRBV19	TRBJ1-1	NA
TGTGCCAGCAGCTTAGTTTCCATCTCGCCCGAAGCTTTCTTT	CASSLVSISPEAFF	NA	TRBV11-2	TRBJ1-1	many
TGCGCCAGCAGCCCCGGGAGCATGAGTTCGGAAGAGACCCAGTACTTC	CASSPGSMSSEETQYF	NA	TRBV5-1	TRBJ2-5	NA